This T cell receptor (beta chain) was recorded in a study of CD8 T cells in Susac syndrome. Treatment-naive patients with stable or active relapsing-remitting disease were the multiple sclerosis controls. J lost 10 bases, V lost 5 bases, and 12 bases had no gene match. The length of the CDR3 is 15 residues. It was with random hexamers that about 0.45 to 1 ug RNA was reverse transcribed. The authors amplified TCR beta CDR3 across 54 Vbeta and 13 Jbeta using immunoSEQ multiplex PCR. A single record per CDR3 protein comes from TCRdb applying MiXCR to the immunoSEQ multiplex PCR reads. The data contain about 140,000 distinct CDR3 sequences, 85% to 95% of them singletons.

Sequenced: CD4+ T cells from PBMCs. The chain carries TRBV12-3 or TRBV12-4 and TRBJ2-1; 9 bases align to TRBD1. The source is a human donor with multiple sclerosis. CDR3 sequence (DNA): TGTGCCAGCAGTCTCTTGGGGGACAGGGTGGACGAGCAGTTCTTC. It encodes CASSLLGDRVDEQFF.